This T cell receptor (beta chain) comes out of a study of T cell repertoires in cytomegalovirus infection. Points on this clonotype: What it binds is unknown.

A single record per CDR3 protein comes from TCRdb applying MiXCR to the reads. The table records around 900,000 distinct CDR3 sequences, approximately 31% of them present only once. The sequence came from a human donor in good health (CMV status not recorded). Some clones in this sample may be carry-over from other donors' samples. The source material was cultured CD8+ T cells from PBMCs, sampled from culture after CMV antigen stimulation.

CDR3 residues: CASSRGKTFDFYEQYF. CDR3 nucleotides: TGTGCCAGCAGTCGCGGAAAGACATTTGACTTCTACGAGCAGTACTTC. The chain recombines TRBV6-2 or TRBV6-3 with TRBJ2-7, with D unresolved. Deletions cut 5 bases from V and 3 bases from J, with 20 bases between. This CDR3 is 16 amino acids long. Looked up from germline, CDR1 is MNHEY and CDR2 is SVGEGT.